This entry is about one T cell receptor (beta chain). As yet, its antigen is unknown. This record comes from a study of CD8 T cells in ankylosing spondylitis. General study points: It was reported that disease-linked clones were significantly enriched in matched ankylosing spondylitis synovial fluid. A TCR beta motif of roughly 8 highly homologous variants appeared characteristic of ankylosing spondylitis blood. Reports of some motif variants in reactive arthritis synovial fluid and blood predate this one.

CDR1 and CDR2 (germline): ENHRY, SYGVKD. With V trimmed by 6 bases and J by 4 bases, 10 bases remained unmatched. There are 15 residues in the CDR3. Researchers built TCR beta libraries using quantitative 5'-RACE with molecular barcodes. MiXCR was run by TCRdb on the 5' RACE reads, yielding one entry per CDR3 protein. The table lists under 250,000 distinct CDR3 sequences, roughly a third of them singletons. The TCR sequence derives from a male donor with ankylosing spondylitis or in good health (not recorded which). Sequencing used blood, either unsorted or a sorted T cell fraction (not recorded which). This chain joins TRBV10-3 and TRBJ2-7, with TRBD1 matching 9 bases. Written as DNA, the CDR3 is TGTGCCATCAGAGACCACAGGGGGCAAATATACGAGCAGTACTTC. It codes for CAIRDHRGQIYEQYF.